Listed here is a single T cell receptor beta chain. The antigen remains unidentified. The use of a sample-barcoded 5' primer and a J-beta primer mix characterized a second PCR of roughly 6 to 11 cycles. TCRdb re-called the 5' RACE reads through MiXCR, storing one row per CDR3 protein. The data contain 1.8 million or so distinct CDR3 sequences, 35% to 50% of them singletons. The data were taken from a study of blood T cells in healthy people across ages. Study conclusions and caveats: Researchers judged that diversity estimates from one million T cells fell short of true values.

Germline V gene data show CDR1 as MDHEN and CDR2 as SYDVKM. V lost 8 bases, J lost 3 bases, and 13 bases lay in between. The CDR3 sequence is 13 residues long. For every donor, a draw yielded about 10 milliliters of peripheral blood. The sample was blood. The receptor comes from a human donor in good health. The J gene is TRBJ1-1, the V gene TRBV28, with D maybe TRBD1 (6 bases). The CDR3 sequence is CASDRGQYTEAFF. Written as DNA, the CDR3 is TGTGCCAGCGATCGCGGACAGTACACTGAAGCTTTCTTT.